This T cell receptor (beta chain) was observed in a study of blood T cell repertoires in COVID-19. Looking at the study overall: Acute and convalescent COVID-19 specimens originated in the United States, Italy and Spain. T cells, B-cell-depleted T cells, or PBMCs provided the cDNA or gDNA that served as material.

Per the original methods: Amplifying reference gene primers gave estimates of nucleated cell counts. Some clones are missing from TCRdb's copy, which holds only in-frame ones; the method was immunoSEQ multiplex PCR. V and J calls and clone size are copied from that table; D and trimming were computed from the DNA. There are around 72,000 clones in the sample; about nine tenths occur only once, and around 7.9% lies in the top ten. V was shortened by 4 bases and J by 3 bases, with 15 bases between the two germline ends. Per germline, CDR1 SGDLS and CDR2 YYNGEE. The CDR3 is 15 amino acids. The sequence came from a man aged 50 to 59 with active COVID-19. Input material: peripheral blood. The chain is built from TRBV9 and TRBJ2-3; maybe TRBD2 (5 bases). The CDR3 nucleotides are TGTGCCAGCAGCCCTCGGGATGTGAGGACAGATACGCAGTATTTT. Residues: CASSPRDVRTDTQYF.